The 25 T cell receptor beta chains below were found in one sample sequenced in a study of control samples from healthy donors and cancer patients. Sequencing was performed with immunoSEQ multiplex PCR; in TCRdb, only in-frame clones are kept and a portion is missing. The sample yields around 140,000 clones, about 91% seen once. The sequenced material came from blood. These receptors were collected from a man aged 25 to 40 in good health.

This chain joins TRBV6-5 and TRBJ1-3; TRBD1 might be the D (6 bases). The CDR3 extends over 15 amino acids. V was clipped by 4 bases and J by 8 bases, with 18 bases between them. Germline values: CDR1 MNHEY, CDR2 SVGAGI. The CDR3 DNA follows: TGTGCCAGCAGTTCCGCGGGTCAGGGGTGGGACACCATATATTTT. It is translated as CASSSAGQGWDTIYF.

The V call is TRBV14, the J call TRBJ2-2; 8 bases are shared with TRBD1. From germline, CDR1 is SGHDN and CDR2 FVKESK. This CDR3 comprises 20 residues. V gave up 3 bases and J gave up 3 bases; unmatched junction bases: 18. DNA of the CDR3: TGTGCCAGCAGCCACATATATAAACCGGGACAGGAATACGACACCGGGGAGCTGTTTTTT. Translation gives CASSHIYKPGQEYDTGELFF.

The chain joins TRBV10-3 to TRBJ2-3; TRBD2 is a possible D gene (5 bases). Germline-derived CDR1 and CDR2 are ENHRY and SYGVKD. The CDR3 is made up of 15 amino acids. The ends were cut back, 8 bases at V and 1 base at J, with 16 bases in the middle. CDR3 in amino acids: CAIRGLTGGTDTQYF. CDR3 sequence (DNA): TGTGCCATCCGCGGACTTACTGGGGGCACAGATACGCAGTATTTT.

This sequence joins TRBV4-1 and TRBJ1-3, with D possibly being TRBD1 (5 bases). This CDR3 comprises 18 residues. Germline V gene lookup returns CDR1 MGHRA and CDR2 YSYEKL. V lost 0 bases and J lost 2, with 17 bases in between. CDR3: CASSQEKEGFDTGNTIYF. In DNA form, the CDR3 reads TGCGCCAGCAGCCAAGAGAAAGAGGGGTTTGATACTGGAAACACCATATATTTT.

This chain links TRBV4-1 with TRBJ1-5; the match to TRBD1 covers 10 bases. CDR1 is MGHRA and CDR2 is YSYEKL in the germline V gene. This CDR3 is 18 amino acids long. Losses at the gene ends were 5 bases for V and 0 bases for J; bases not matched to a gene: 10. This CDR3 is CASSDRDRGDYSNQPQHF. In DNA, the CDR3 is TGCGCCAGCAGCGATAGGGACAGGGGCGACTATAGCAATCAGCCCCAGCATTTT.

V gene TRBV5-4 combines with J gene TRBJ1-4; a possible D gene is TRBD1 (6 bases). V was pared by 4 bases and J by 2 bases, with 9 bases between. This CDR3 region has 14 residues. Germline V gives CDR1 SGHNT, CDR2 YYREEE (reference sequence). The CDR3 coding sequence is TGTGCCAGCAGCCCCCAGGGGACTAATGAAAAACTGTTTTTT. This codes for CASSPQGTNEKLFF.

The rearrangement links TRBV7-9 to TRBJ1-6; TRBD1 aligns across 7 bases. V was clipped by 6 bases and J by 8 bases; unmatched bases: 7. CDR3 length: 14 residues. CDR1 and CDR2 (germline): SEHNR, FQNEAQ (reference sequence). The CDR3 DNA sequence: TGTGCCAGCAGACGACAGGGCGGGGATTCACCCCTCCACTTT. Its translation: CASRRQGGDSPLHF.

A single count supports this clone. J is TRBJ1-1 and V is TRBV28, with unresolved D. Germline CDR1 reads MDHEN; CDR2 reads SYDVKM. Trimming removed 6 bases from V and 6 bases from J, with 17 bases in between. This CDR3 comprises 14 residues. CDR3: CASRAGSKGAEAFF. The CDR3 DNA is TGTGCCAGCAGGGCTGGCTCGAAGGGAGCTGAAGCTTTCTTT.

The chain carries TRBV6-4 and TRBJ2-3, with 11 bases aligning to TRBD2. CDR3 length equals 15 residues. Germline V gene lookup returns CDR1 MRHNA and CDR2 SNTAGT. With 6 bases clipped from V and 2 bases from J, the junction kept 4 bases outside the gene matches. In nucleotides, the CDR3 is TGTGCCAGCAGGCCTAGCGGGGGGAACACAGATACGCAGTATTTT. Translation: CASRPSGGNTDTQYF.

For the CDR3, the DNA is TGTGCCAGCAGTGAACCCGGAGGGAGCAATCAGCCCCAGCATTTT. Its protein product is CASSEPGGSNQPQHF. The V call is TRBV2, the J call TRBJ1-5; no reliable D call. The germline V gene has CDR1 SNHLY and CDR2 FYNNEI. The CDR3 loop spans 15 amino acids. V was clipped by 2 bases and J by 1 base, with 9 bases between them.

This chain connects TRBV3-1 (or the pseudogene TRBV3-2) to TRBJ1-1, with no clear D. The germline V gene has CDR1 LGHDT and CDR2 YNNKEL (reference sequence). Trimming stripped 1 base from V and 5 bases from J, with 11 bases between. This CDR3 has 14 residues. CDR3 nucleotide sequence: TGTGCCAGCAGCCAAGTGGCTTGGGTTACTGAAGCTTTCTTT. Protein sequence: CASSQVAWVTEAFF.

The chain has TRBV12-3 or TRBV12-4 and TRBJ2-5; D perhaps matches TRBD1 (7 bases). With 6 bases removed from V and 5 bases from J, the gap between germline ends came to 13 bases. The CDR3 is 13 residues long. CDR3 DNA sequence: TGTGCCAGCAGCTTCGGGGGACAGGAGACCCAGTACTTC. It encodes CASSFGGQETQYF.

The genes are TRBV29-1 and TRBJ1-1, with 9 bases lining up with TRBD1. Losses at the gene ends were 1 base for V and 4 bases for J; bases not matched to a gene: 1. The V gene's germline CDR1 is SQVTM and CDR2 ANQGSEA. This CDR3 has 13 residues. CDR3 region: CSVEATGGTEAFF. The CDR3 DNA sequence: TGCAGCGTTGAAGCGACAGGGGGCACTGAAGCTTTCTTT.

This sequence joins TRBV10-3 and TRBJ2-1, with TRBD1 as a possible D gene (6 bases). The CDR3 covers 17 residues. The V gene's germline CDR1 is ENHRY and CDR2 SYGVKD. With 8 bases removed from V and 2 bases from J, the gap between germline ends came to 22 bases. The CDR3: CAIAAKSGTSTYNEQFF. For the CDR3, the DNA is TGTGCCATCGCCGCTAAATCCGGGACATCGACCTACAATGAGCAGTTCTTC.

This clone was picked up one time. V usage is TRBV29-1 and J usage is TRBJ1-2; D gene ambiguous. This CDR3 has 9 amino acids. Trimming shortened V by 6 bases and J by 9 bases, and 8 bases separated the two germline ends. Germline values: CDR1 SQVTM, CDR2 ANQGSEA. CDR3 DNA: TGCAGCGTGGAGAAACGCTACACCTTC. Its translation is CSVEKRYTF. Full variable domain (rest looked up from reference TRBV29-1 and TRBJ1-2): SAVISQKPSRDICQRGTSLTIQCQVDSQVTMMFWYRQQPGQSLTLIATANQGSEATYESGFVIDKFPISRPNLTFSTLTVSNMSPEDSSIYLCSVEKRYTFGSGTRLTVV.

This clone came up once. The V and J genes are TRBV13 and TRBJ1-1; D unclear. This CDR3 has 16 residues. Trimming took off 2 bases at V and 6 bases at J, with 19 bases between the two ends. The V gene's germline CDR1 is PRHDT and CDR2 FYEKMQ (reference sequence). DNA for the CDR3: TGTGCCAGCAGCTTAACTTCCGAAAATTACGGGGCTGAAGCTTTCTTT. As protein: CASSLTSENYGAEAFF. The full variable domain, rest sourced from reference TRBV13 and TRBJ1-1, is AAGVIQSPRHLIKEKRETATLKCYPIPRHDTVYWYQQGPGQDPQFLISFYEKMQSDKGSIPDRFSAQQFSDYHSELNMSSLELGDSALYFCASSLTSENYGAEAFFGQGTRLTVV.

This clone was counted a single time. The rearrangement links TRBV30 to TRBJ2-7; D is possibly TRBD2 (6 bases). The germline gives CDR1 GTSNPN, CDR2 SVGIG (reference sequence). V shed 0 bases and J shed 0 bases, with 21 bases lying between them. The CDR3 totals 18 residues. The CDR3: CAWSVRGPRDGSSYEQYF. In DNA, the CDR3 is TGTGCCTGGAGTGTACGGGGACCCAGGGACGGGAGCTCCTACGAGCAGTACTTC.

The genes are TRBV7-2 and TRBJ1-2; 11 nucleotides agree with TRBD1. This CDR3 is 14 amino acids long. Germline V gene data show CDR1 as SGHTA and CDR2 as FQGNSA. The V segment lost 5 bases and the J segment 6 bases; nucleotides outside the gene matches: 5. The CDR3: CASSGRTGGDGYTF. In DNA, the CDR3 is TGTGCCAGCAGCGGCCGGACAGGGGGCGATGGCTACACCTTC. Variable domain in full (rest from reference TRBV7-2 and TRBJ1-2): GAGVSQSPSNKVTEKGKDVELRCDPISGHTALYWYRQSLGQGLEFLIYFQGNSAPDKSGLPSDRFSAERTGGSVSTLTIQRTQQEDSAVYLCASSGRTGGDGYTFGSGTRLTVV.

J is TRBJ2-7 and V is TRBV11-2; 10 bases agree with TRBD1. The V gene's germline CDR1 is SGHAT and CDR2 FQNNGV. The V and J ends lost 2 bases and 2 bases, in that order; junction bases with no gene match: 6. The CDR3 sequence is 16 residues long. CDR3 coding DNA: TGTGCCAGCAGCTTATATGGGACAGGGGCGGCCTACGAGCAGTACTTC. Protein: CASSLYGTGAAYEQYF.

This chain uses TRBV28 with TRBJ1-5; D unclear. Looked up from germline, CDR1 is MDHEN and CDR2 is SYDVKM. The CDR3 runs 17 residues. Trimming stripped 9 bases from V and 5 bases from J, with 26 bases between. In DNA form, the CDR3 reads TGTGCCAGGTTGTCAGGAATCTCTCTAGGCCCATATCAGCCCCAGCATTTT. This codes for CARLSGISLGPYQPQHF.

The chain uses TRBV7-3 and TRBJ2-5; D is unclear. The V end lost 4 bases, the J end lost 5 bases, and 11 bases lay between the germline ends. Per the germline V gene, CDR1 is SGHTA and CDR2 is FQGTGA. CDR3 length equals 13 residues. The CDR3 is CASSSKPGETQYF. CDR3 DNA: TGTGCCAGCAGCTCCAAACCCGGGGAGACCCAGTACTTC.

The chain uses TRBV5-1 and TRBJ2-2, with TRBD2 as a possible D gene (6 bases). Germline lookup yields CDR1 SGHRS and CDR2 YFSETQ. With 1 base removed from V and 0 bases from J, the gap between germline ends came to 13 bases. The CDR3 loop spans 17 amino acids. The CDR3 DNA sequence: TGCGCCAGCAGCTTGCTCGGGGGACGTACGAACACCGGGGAGCTGTTTTTT. It encodes CASSLLGGRTNTGELFF.

The genes are TRBV2 and TRBJ1-1; D gene uncertain. Germline-derived CDR1 and CDR2 are SNHLY and FYNNEI. The CDR3 loop spans 15 amino acids. Trimming took 4 bases from V and 3 from J, leaving 15 bases between them. The CDR3 DNA is TGTGCCAGCAGTGTGCGCACCATGATGGACACTGAAGCTTTCTTT. It translates to CASSVRTMMDTEAFF. Filled out from reference TRBV2 and TRBJ1-1, the complete variable domain reads EPEVTQTPSHQVTQMGQEVILRCVPISNHLYFYWYRQILGQKVEFLVSFYNNEISEKSEIFDDQFSVERPDGSNFTLKIRSTKLEDSAMYFCASSVRTMMDTEAFFGQGTRLTVV.

This chain connects TRBV27 to TRBJ2-1; a weak D match, TRBD2 (7 bases). CDR1 MNHEY and CDR2 SMNVEV come from the germline V gene (reference sequence). V lost 2 bases and J 4 bases, leaving 24 bases between the germline ends. CDR3 length equals 19 residues. The CDR3 protein is CASSLIAGSGGQRYNEQFF. As DNA, the CDR3 is TGTGCCAGCAGTTTAATCGCGGGTTCGGGGGGACAAAGATACAATGAGCAGTTCTTC.

The chain uses TRBV20-1 and TRBJ2-1; D is unclear. CDR1 and CDR2 (germline): DFQATT, SNEGSKA (reference sequence). The V end lost 0 bases, the J end lost 12 bases, and 9 bases lay between the germline ends. The CDR3 has 11 amino acids. CDR3 protein: CSARDFPGQFF. CDR3 in DNA: TGCAGTGCTAGAGATTTTCCCGGGCAGTTCTTC.